This T cell receptor beta chain was identified during a study of T cell changes during pregnancy in multiple sclerosis. Here immunoSEQ multiplex PCR was the method, and the copy in TCRdb shows in-frame clones only, minus some. Here the sample spans 40,000 to 45,000 clones, roughly 91% being singletons. The CDR3 runs to 15 residues. CDR1 MNHEY and CDR2 SMNVEV come from the germline V gene (reference sequence). V gave up 6 bases and J gave up 5 bases; unmatched junction bases: 12. Sequencing was performed on CD8+ T cells from peripheral blood mononuclear cells, taken after pregnancy. The chain recombines TRBV27 with TRBJ2-5; TRBD2 agrees at 7 bases. The clonotype originates from a female donor in good health, enrolled as a control in a pregnancy study. CDR3 residues: CASSHGWGGFETQYF. For the CDR3, the DNA is TGTGCCAGCAGCCACGGGTGGGGGGGGTTTGAGACCCAGTACTTC.